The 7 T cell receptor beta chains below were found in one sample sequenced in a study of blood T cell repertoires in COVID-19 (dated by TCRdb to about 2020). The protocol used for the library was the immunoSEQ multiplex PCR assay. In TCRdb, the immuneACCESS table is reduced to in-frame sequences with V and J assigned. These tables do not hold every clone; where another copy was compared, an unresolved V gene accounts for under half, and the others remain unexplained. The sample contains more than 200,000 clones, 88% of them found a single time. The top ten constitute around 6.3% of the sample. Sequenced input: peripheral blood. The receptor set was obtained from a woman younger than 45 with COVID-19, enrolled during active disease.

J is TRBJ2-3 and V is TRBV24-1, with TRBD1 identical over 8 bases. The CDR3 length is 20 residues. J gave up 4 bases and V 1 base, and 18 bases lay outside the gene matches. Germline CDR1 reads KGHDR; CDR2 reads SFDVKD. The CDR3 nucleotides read TGTGCCACCAGTGATTTAACAACGAACCCGACAGGGGTCGGCTCAGATACGCAGTATTTT. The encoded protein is CATSDLTTNPTGVGSDTQYF.

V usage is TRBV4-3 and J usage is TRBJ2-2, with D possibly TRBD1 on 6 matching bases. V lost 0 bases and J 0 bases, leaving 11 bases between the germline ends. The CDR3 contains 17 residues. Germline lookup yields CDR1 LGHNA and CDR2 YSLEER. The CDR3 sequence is CASSQDMGATNTGELFF. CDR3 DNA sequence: TGCGCCAGCAGCCAAGATATGGGGGCAACGAACACCGGGGAGCTGTTTTTT.

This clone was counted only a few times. In nucleotides, the CDR3 is TGTGCCAGCAGCCAAGATCCCGTAGCGGGGGTACAAGAGACCCAGTACTTC. Amino acid sequence: CASSQDPVAGVQETQYF. The chain recombines TRBV3-1 (or the pseudogene TRBV3-2) with TRBJ2-5, with 9 nucleotides matching TRBD2. Germline-derived CDR1 and CDR2 are LGHDT and YNNKEL (reference sequence). The J segment lost 2 bases and the V segment lost 0 bases, leaving 7 bases of the junction unmatched. CDR3 size: 17 residues.

In DNA, the CDR3 is TGTGCCAGCAGCTTATGGGGGCAGGGGGCAGATACGCAGTATTTT. Translated: CASSLWGQGADTQYF. This chain connects TRBV11-2 to TRBJ2-3, with 7 positions matching TRBD1. The CDR3 totals 15 residues. Germline trimming cut 2 bases from V and 4 bases from J; bases unmatched to any gene: 6. Germline assignment: CDR1 SGHAT and CDR2 FQNNGV.

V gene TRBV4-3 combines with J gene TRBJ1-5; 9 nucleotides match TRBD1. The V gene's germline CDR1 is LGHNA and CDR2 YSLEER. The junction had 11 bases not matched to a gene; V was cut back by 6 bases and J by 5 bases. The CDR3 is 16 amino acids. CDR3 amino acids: CASSLQGARGDQPQHF. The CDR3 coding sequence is TGCGCCAGCAGTCTACAGGGGGCGCGTGGGGATCAGCCCCAGCATTTT.

The CDR3 coding sequence is TGTGCCAGCAGCTTAGCTCAGGGGCCCAATCAGCCCCAGCATTTT. It is translated as CASSLAQGPNQPQHF. The rearrangement joins TRBV7-9 to TRBJ1-5, with a tentative D call TRBD1 (6 bases). The germline V gene encodes CDR1 SEHNR and CDR2 FQNEAQ (reference sequence). CDR3 length: 15 amino acids. Trimming removed 0 bases from V and 3 bases from J, with 9 bases in between. Complete variable domain (other parts from reference TRBV7-9 and TRBJ1-5): DTGVSQNPRHKITKRGQNVTFRCDPISEHNRLYWYRQTLGQGPEFLTYFQNEAQLEKSRLLSDRFSAERPKGSFSTLEIQRTEQGDSAMYLCASSLAQGPNQPQHFGDGTRLSIL.

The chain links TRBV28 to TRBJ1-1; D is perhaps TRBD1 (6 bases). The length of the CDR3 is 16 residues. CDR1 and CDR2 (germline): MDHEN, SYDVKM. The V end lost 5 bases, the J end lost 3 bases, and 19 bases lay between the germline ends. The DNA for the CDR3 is TGTGCCAGCAGTCCGGTCGGGAGGGGGGATTACACTGAAGCTTTCTTT. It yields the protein CASSPVGRGDYTEAFF.